One T cell receptor beta chain is described in this entry. The V and J ends lost 8 bases and 4 bases, in that order; junction bases with no gene match: 17. This CDR3 is 17 amino acids long. Looked up from germline, CDR1 is MGHDK and CDR2 is SYGVNS. Sequencing was performed with immunoSEQ multiplex PCR; in TCRdb, only in-frame clones are kept and a portion is missing. Of 380,000 or so clones listed, about 90% are singletons. This sample was included in a study of blood T cell repertoires in COVID-19. The sequencing input was PBMCs or T cells enriched from blood (not recorded which). The TCR sequence derives from a man aged 25-45 years who had recovered from COVID-19. This chain uses TRBV25-1 with TRBJ2-3, with 8 bases matching TRBD1. The CDR3 DNA follows: TGTGCCAGCCTCGGGATCTTTGGACAGGGCCCCCCAGATACGCAGTATTTT. Residues: CASLGIFGQGPPDTQYF.